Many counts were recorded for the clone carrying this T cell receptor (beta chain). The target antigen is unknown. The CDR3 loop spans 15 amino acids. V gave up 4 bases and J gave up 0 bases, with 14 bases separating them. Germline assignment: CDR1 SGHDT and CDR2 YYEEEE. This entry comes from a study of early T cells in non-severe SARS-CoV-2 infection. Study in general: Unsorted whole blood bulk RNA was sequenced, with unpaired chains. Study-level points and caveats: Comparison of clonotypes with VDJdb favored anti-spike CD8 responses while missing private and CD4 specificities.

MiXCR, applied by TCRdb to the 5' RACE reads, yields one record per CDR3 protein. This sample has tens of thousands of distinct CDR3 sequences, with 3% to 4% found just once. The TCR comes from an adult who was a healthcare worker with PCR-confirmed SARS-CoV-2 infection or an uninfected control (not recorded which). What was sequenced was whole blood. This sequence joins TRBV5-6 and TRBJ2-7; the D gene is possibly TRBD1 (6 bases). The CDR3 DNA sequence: TGTGCCAGCAGCAACCACCGGGACAACTCCTACGAGCAGTACTTC. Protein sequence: CASSNHRDNSYEQYF.